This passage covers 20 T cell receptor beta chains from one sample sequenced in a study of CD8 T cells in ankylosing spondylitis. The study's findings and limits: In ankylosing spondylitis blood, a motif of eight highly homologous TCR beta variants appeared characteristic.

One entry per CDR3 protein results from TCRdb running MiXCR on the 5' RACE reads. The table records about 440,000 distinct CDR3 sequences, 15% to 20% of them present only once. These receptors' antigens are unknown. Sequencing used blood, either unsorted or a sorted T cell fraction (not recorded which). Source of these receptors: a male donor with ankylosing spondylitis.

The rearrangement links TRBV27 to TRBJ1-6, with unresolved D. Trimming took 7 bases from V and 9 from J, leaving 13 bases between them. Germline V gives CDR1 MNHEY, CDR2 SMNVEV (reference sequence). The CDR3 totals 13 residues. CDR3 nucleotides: TGTGCCAGCACGAACGTTAAGGGTTCACCCCTCCACTTT. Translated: CASTNVKGSPLHF.

The CDR3 nucleotides are TGCAGTGCGAGACAGGGTATCTACAATGAGCAGTTCTTC. Its protein is CSARQGIYNEQFF. The V gene is TRBV20-1, the J gene TRBJ2-1, with TRBD1 matching over 7 bases. Germline-derived CDR1 and CDR2 are DFQATT and SNEGSKA (reference sequence). The CDR3 totals 13 residues. With V trimmed by 6 bases and J by 3 bases, 5 bases remained unmatched.

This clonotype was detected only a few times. The CDR3 spells CASSSAGGELETQYF. CDR3 DNA sequence: TGTGCCAGCAGCTCGGCCGGGGGGGAGCTTGAGACCCAGTACTTC. The chain combines TRBV7-9 with TRBJ2-5; 8 positions agree with TRBD2. V was pared by 4 bases and J by 5 bases, with 9 bases of the junction left unmatched. CDR3 size: 15 residues. Germline-derived CDR1 and CDR2 are SEHNR and FQNEAQ (reference sequence). The full variable domain, its missing parts supplied by reference TRBV7-9 and TRBJ2-5, is DTGVSQNPRHKITKRGQNVTFRCDPISEHNRLYWYRQTLGQGPEFLTYFQNEAQLEKSRLLSDRFSAERPKGSFSTLEIQRTEQGDSAMYLCASSSAGGELETQYFGPGTRLLVL.

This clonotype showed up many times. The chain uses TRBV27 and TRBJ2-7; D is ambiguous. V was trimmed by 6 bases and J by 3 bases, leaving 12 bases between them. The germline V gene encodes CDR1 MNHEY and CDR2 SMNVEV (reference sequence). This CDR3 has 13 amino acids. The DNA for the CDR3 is TGTGCCAGCAGCCCGGGCCCCCTCTACGAGCAGTACTTC. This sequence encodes CASSPGPLYEQYF.

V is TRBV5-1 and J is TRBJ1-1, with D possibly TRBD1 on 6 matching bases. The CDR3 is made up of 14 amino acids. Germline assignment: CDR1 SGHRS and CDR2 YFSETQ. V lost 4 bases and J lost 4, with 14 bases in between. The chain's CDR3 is CASSGGPTATEAFF. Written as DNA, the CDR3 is TGCGCCAGCAGCGGGGGCCCCACGGCCACTGAAGCTTTCTTT.

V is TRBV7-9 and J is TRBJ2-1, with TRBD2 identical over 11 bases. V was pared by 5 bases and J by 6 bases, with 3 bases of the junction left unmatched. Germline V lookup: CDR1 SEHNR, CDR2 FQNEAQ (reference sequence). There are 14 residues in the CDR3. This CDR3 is CASSPGLAVNEQFF. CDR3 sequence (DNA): TGTGCCAGCAGCCCGGGACTAGCGGTCAATGAGCAGTTCTTC. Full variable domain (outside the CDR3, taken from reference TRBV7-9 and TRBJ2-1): DTGVSQNPRHKITKRGQNVTFRCDPISEHNRLYWYRQTLGQGPEFLTYFQNEAQLEKSRLLSDRFSAERPKGSFSTLEIQRTEQGDSAMYLCASSPGLAVNEQFFGPGTRLTVL.

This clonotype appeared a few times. CDR3 DNA sequence: TGCAGTGCTAGTACTAGCGGAGGAGGAGGCCGCACAGATACGCAGTATTTT. This gives the protein CSASTSGGGGRTDTQYF. The rearrangement links TRBV20-1 to TRBJ2-3, with 8 bases fitting TRBD2. Germline CDR1 DFQATT, CDR2 SNEGSKA (reference sequence). The CDR3 length is 17 residues. V was clipped by 3 bases and J by 1 base; unmatched bases: 12.

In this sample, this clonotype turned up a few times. The CDR3 DNA reads as TGTGCCAGCAGGGGGACCGGGGCCCTTAACTATGGCTACACCTTC. This translates into CASRGTGALNYGYTF. V gene TRBV28 combines with J gene TRBJ1-2, with D possibly being TRBD1 (5 bases). Trimming shortened V by 6 bases and J by 1 base, and 15 bases separated the two germline ends. CDR3 size: 15 residues. CDR1 and CDR2 (germline): MDHEN, SYDVKM.

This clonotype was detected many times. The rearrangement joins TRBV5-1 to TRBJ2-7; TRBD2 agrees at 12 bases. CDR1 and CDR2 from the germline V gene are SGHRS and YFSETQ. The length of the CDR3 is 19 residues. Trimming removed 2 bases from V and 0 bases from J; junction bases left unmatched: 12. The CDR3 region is CASSFLTSGSYSASYEQYF. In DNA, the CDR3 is TGCGCCAGCAGCTTCCTGACTAGCGGGAGTTATAGTGCCTCCTACGAGCAGTACTTC.

CDR3 region: CASSSGTGFGYTF. CDR3 DNA: TGTGCCAGCAGCTCAGGGACAGGGTTCGGCTACACCTTC. The chain uses TRBV7-8 and TRBJ1-2; TRBD1 agrees at 9 bases. The CDR3 length is 13 residues. V gave up 4 bases and J gave up 8 bases; unmatched junction bases: 5. Germline CDR1 SGHVS, CDR2 FQNEAQ. The full variable domain, in which reference TRBV7-8 and TRBJ1-2 provide the parts outside the CDR3, is GAGVSQSPRYKVAKRGQDVALRCDPISGHVSLFWYQQALGQGPEFLTYFQNEAQLDKSGLPSDRFFAERPEGSVSTLKIQRTQQEDSAVYLCASSSGTGFGYTFGSGTRLTVV.

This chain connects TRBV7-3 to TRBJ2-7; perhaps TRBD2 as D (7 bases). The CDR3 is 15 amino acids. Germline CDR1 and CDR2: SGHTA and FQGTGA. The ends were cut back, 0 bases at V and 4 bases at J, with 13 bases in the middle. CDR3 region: CASSLTGGTLYEQYF. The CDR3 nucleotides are TGTGCCAGCAGCTTAACGGGAGGGACACTATACGAGCAGTACTTC.

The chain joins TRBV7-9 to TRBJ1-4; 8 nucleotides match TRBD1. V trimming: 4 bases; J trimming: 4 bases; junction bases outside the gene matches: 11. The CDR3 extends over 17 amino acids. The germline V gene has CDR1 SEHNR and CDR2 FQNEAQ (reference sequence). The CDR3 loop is CASSSGQVSLGNEKLFF. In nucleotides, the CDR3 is TGTGCCAGCAGCTCGGGACAGGTGTCTCTGGGTAATGAAAAACTGTTTTTT.

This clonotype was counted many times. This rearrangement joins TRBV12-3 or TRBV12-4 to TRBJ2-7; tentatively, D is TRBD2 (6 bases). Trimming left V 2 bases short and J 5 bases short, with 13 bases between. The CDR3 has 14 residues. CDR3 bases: TGTGCCAGCAGTTTAACCGGAACGGGGGACGAGCAGTACTTC. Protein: CASSLTGTGDEQYF.

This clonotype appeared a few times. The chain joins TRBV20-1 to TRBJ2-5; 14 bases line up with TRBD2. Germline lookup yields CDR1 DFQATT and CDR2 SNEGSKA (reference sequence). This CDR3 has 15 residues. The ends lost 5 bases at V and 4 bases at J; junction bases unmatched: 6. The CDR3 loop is CSALGLAGEGETQYF. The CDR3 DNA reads TGCAGTGCTCTGGGACTAGCGGGAGAGGGAGAGACCCAGTACTTC.

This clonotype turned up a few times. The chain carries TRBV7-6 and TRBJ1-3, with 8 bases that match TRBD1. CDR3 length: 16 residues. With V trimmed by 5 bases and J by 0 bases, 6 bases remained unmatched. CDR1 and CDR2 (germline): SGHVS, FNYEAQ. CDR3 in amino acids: CASSPRQGYSGNTIYF. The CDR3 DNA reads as TGTGCCAGCAGCCCAAGACAGGGGTACTCTGGAAACACCATATATTTT.

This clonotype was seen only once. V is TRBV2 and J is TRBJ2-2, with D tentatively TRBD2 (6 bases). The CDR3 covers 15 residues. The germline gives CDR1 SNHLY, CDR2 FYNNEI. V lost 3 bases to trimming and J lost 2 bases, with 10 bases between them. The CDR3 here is CASSEPSENTGELFF. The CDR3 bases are TGTGCCAGCAGTGAGCCTAGCGAAAACACCGGGGAGCTGTTTTTT. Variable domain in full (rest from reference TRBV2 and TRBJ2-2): EPEVTQTPSHQVTQMGQEVILRCVPISNHLYFYWYRQILGQKVEFLVSFYNNEISEKSEIFDDQFSVERPDGSNFTLKIRSTKLEDSAMYFCASSEPSENTGELFFGEGSRLTVL.

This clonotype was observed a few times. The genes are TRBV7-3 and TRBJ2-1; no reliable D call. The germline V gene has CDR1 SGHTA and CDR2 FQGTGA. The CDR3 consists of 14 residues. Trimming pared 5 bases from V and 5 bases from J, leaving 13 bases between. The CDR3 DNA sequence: TGTGCCAGCAGCCCTCCCGGCAGTCACAATGAGCAGTTCTTC. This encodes CASSPPGSHNEQFF.

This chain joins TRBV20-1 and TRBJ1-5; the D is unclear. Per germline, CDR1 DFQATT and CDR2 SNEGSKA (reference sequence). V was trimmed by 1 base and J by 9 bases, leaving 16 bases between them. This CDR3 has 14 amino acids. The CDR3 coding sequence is TGCAGTGCTAGAGCCGGCACGGCGCCTGGGCCCCAGCATTTT. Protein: CSARAGTAPGPQHF.

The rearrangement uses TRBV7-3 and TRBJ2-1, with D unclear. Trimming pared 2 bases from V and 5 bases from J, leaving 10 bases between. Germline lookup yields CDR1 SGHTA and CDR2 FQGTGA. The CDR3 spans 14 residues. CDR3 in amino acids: CASSLEVGNNEQFF. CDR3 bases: TGTGCCAGCAGCTTAGAGGTCGGAAACAATGAGCAGTTCTTC.

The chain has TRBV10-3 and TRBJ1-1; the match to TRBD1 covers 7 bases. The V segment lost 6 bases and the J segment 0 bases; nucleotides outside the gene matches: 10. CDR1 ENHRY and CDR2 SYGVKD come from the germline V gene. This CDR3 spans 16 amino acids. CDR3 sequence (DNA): TGTGCCATCAGGGACCGGGACAGTGGGGTGAACACTGAAGCTTTCTTT. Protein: CAIRDRDSGVNTEAFF.